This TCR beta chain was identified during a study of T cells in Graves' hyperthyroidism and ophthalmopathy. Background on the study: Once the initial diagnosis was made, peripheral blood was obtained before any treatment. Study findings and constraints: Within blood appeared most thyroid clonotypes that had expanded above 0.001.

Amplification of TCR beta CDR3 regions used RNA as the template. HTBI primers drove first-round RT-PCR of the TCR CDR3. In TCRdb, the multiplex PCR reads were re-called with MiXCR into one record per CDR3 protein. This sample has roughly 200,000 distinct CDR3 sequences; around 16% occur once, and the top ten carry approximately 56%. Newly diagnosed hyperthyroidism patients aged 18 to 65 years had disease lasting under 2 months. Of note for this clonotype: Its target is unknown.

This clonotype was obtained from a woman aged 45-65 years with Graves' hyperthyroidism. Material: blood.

The CDR3 protein is CASVLESGTSTDTQYF. CDR3 sequence (DNA): TGTGCCAGCGTACTGGAGAGCGGTACTAGCACAGATACGCAGTATTTT. This chain joins TRBV4-2 and TRBJ2-3, with D possibly TRBD2 on 5 matching bases. CDR1 is LGHNA and CDR2 is YNFKEQ in the germline V gene. There are 16 residues in the CDR3. With 8 bases removed from V and 0 bases from J, the gap between germline ends came to 18 bases.